This is a list of T cell receptor beta chains from one sample in a study of shared clonotypes between healthy human individuals. The assay was immunoSEQ multiplex PCR, and TCRdb's table has in-frame clones only and misses some. Among 600,000 to 750,000 clones listed, 55% to 75% were seen once. The specimen sequenced was memory CD4+ T cells sorted from blood. The receptors come from a woman under 40 in good health. Each CDR3 is given with its conserved first and last residue. The order of the fields is clone size, D gene, J gene, V gene, CDR3 DNA, CDR3 protein. A D gene is named only where the DNA matches it firmly. The size field is filled for only some rows; it gives once, few, many or a size class.

NA NA TRBJ1-1 TRBV5-4 TGTGCCAGCAGCCAACCGAACACTGAAGCTTTCTTT CASSQPNTEAFF
NA NA TRBJ2-7 TRBV4-1 TGCGCCAGCAGCCGAAGAGGCCAGGAGCCCTACGAGCAGTACTTC CASSRRGQEPYEQYF
NA TRBD2 TRBJ2-2 TRBV4-1 TGCGCCAGCAGCCAAGCCACTAGCGGGAGGGCCATCACCGGGGAGCTGTTTTTT CASSQATSGRAITGELFF
NA TRBD2 TRBJ2-5 TRBV6-5 TGTGCCAGCAGCCCTAGCGGGAGTGGATTAGAGACCCAGTACTTC CASSPSGSGLETQYF
NA NA TRBJ1-1 TRBV28 TGTGCCACCTTGGCCGTTGATGAAGCTTTCTTT CATLAVDEAFF
NA NA TRBJ1-5 TRBV11-2 TGTGCCAGCAGCTTTCAAGGCAGGGGAAATCAGCCCCAGCATTTT CASSFQGRGNQPQHF
NA TRBD2 TRBJ2-1 TRBV29-1 TGCAGCGTCGAAGGGCTAGCGGCCGACAATGAGCAGTTCTTC CSVEGLAADNEQFF
NA TRBD1 TRBJ1-2 TRBV7-9 TGTGCCAGCAGCCATACAGGGGTGGGCTACACCTTC CASSHTGVGYTF
NA NA TRBJ1-1 TRBV11-3 TGTGCCAGCAGCTTAGAAGGGGGAGGCACTGAAGCTTTCTTT CASSLEGGGTEAFF
NA TRBD1 TRBJ2-3 TRBV4-2 TGTGCCAGCAGCCAGACAGGGAAGACAGATACGCAGTATTTT CASSQTGKTDTQYF
NA TRBD1 TRBJ1-3 TRBV28 TGTGCCAGCAACGTGGGACAGGGGCTCTCTGGAAACACCATATATTTT CASNVGQGLSGNTIYF
NA TRBD2 TRBJ2-1 TRBV4-1 TGCGCCAGCAGCCAAGAATGGGCTAGCGGGAAAAGGAGCAATGAGCAGTTCTTC CASSQEWASGKRSNEQFF
NA TRBD2 TRBJ2-7 TRBV4-1 TGCGCCAGCAGCCTCGGGACTAGCGGACTCTCCTACGAGCAGTACTTC CASSLGTSGLSYEQYF
NA TRBD2 TRBJ2-2 TRBV19 TGTGCCAGTAGCCGATTGACTAGCTCCCGACTTTACACCGGGGAGCTGTTTTTT CASSRLTSSRLYTGELFF
NA NA TRBJ2-5 TRBV6-5 TGTGCCAGCAGTTACTCGAGTCGGCAAGAGACCCAGTACTTC CASSYSSRQETQYF
once NA TRBJ1-4 TRBV27 TGTGCCAGCAGTTTTCGACCAGCAACTAATGAAAAACTGTTTTTT CASSFRPATNEKLFF
NA NA TRBJ2-2 TRBV11-2 TGTGCCAGCAGCCACTACACCGGGGAGCTGTTTTTT CASSHYTGELFF
NA NA TRBJ1-2 TRBV7-8 TGTGCCAGCAGCTTAGCGTCTCTCGATTCCTCTAACTATGGCTACACCTTC CASSLASLDSSNYGYTF
few NA TRBJ2-2 TRBV11-3 TGTGCCAGCAGCTCCCGGACGAACACCGGGGAGCTGTTTTTT CASSSRTNTGELFF
NA NA TRBJ2-1 TRBV11-1 TGTGCCAGCAGCTCGGGGACTCACAATGAGCAGTTCTTC CASSSGTHNEQFF
NA TRBD2 TRBJ2-2 TRBV6-6 TGTGCCAGCCGGGGGGGAGTGAACACCGGGGAGCTGTTTTTT CASRGGVNTGELFF
NA NA TRBJ1-1 TRBV2 TGTGCCAGCAGTTACGGACAGCTGGGTGAAGCTTTCTTT CASSYGQLGEAFF
NA NA TRBJ1-5 TRBV6-5 TGTGCCAGCAGTCCCGGGCCTCACCAGCCCCAGCATTTT CASSPGPHQPQHF
NA NA TRBJ1-4 TRBV27 TGTGCCAGCAGTTCCGACCCTTTCACTAATGAAAAACTGTTTTTT CASSSDPFTNEKLFF
NA NA TRBJ1-5 TRBV18 TGTGCCAGCTCACCTTCCGACACCCAGCCCCAGCATTTT CASSPSDTQPQHF
few TRBD2 TRBJ2-5 TRBV11-3 TGTGCCAGCAGCACAAGGACTAGCGGCCAAGAGACCCAGTACTTC CASSTRTSGQETQYF
once TRBD1 TRBJ1-5 TRBV28 TGTGCCAGCAGCCCTGACAGGGCTTGGAATCAGCCCCAGCATTTT CASSPDRAWNQPQHF
NA NA TRBJ2-7 TRBV21-1 TGTGCCAGCACCCACGGAGGGACTAGCGGGAGATACGAGCAGTACTTC CASTHGGTSGRYEQYF
NA NA TRBJ1-4 TRBV29-1 TGCAGCGTTGAAGGGGGACCGGGTGATGAAAAACTGTTTTTT CSVEGGPGDEKLFF
NA NA TRBJ1-2 TRBV7-9 TGTGCCAGCAGCGAAGACAGCTATGGCTACACCTTC CASSEDSYGYTF
NA TRBD1 TRBJ1-2 TRBV28 TGTGCCAGCAGTTTAAGGCAGGGGGTAATCTATGGCTACACCTTC CASSLRQGVIYGYTF
NA NA TRBJ1-3 TRBV18 TGTGCCAGCTCACCACAGGGACCTGGAAACACCATATATTTT CASSPQGPGNTIYF
once TRBD2 TRBJ2-5 TRBV19 TGTGCCAGTAGTATGACTAGCGGGGGAGAGGACGAAGAGACCCAGTACTTC CASSMTSGGEDEETQYF
NA NA TRBJ2-7 TRBV7-3 TGTGCCAGCAAGTCAGCGGGTGGTGAGCAGTACTTC CASKSAGGEQYF
NA NA TRBJ1-2 TRBV28 TGTGCCAGCAGTCTGGTGAGCTCCTATGGCTACACCTTC CASSLVSSYGYTF
once TRBD1 TRBJ2-7 TRBV18 TGTGCCAGCTCACCAGGGACAGGGGTCAACGAGCAGTACTTC CASSPGTGVNEQYF
NA TRBD2 TRBJ2-1 TRBV5-1 TGCGCCAGCAGCTTGGGAGCGGGAGGGCCCATTTTTGAGCAGTTCTTC CASSLGAGGPIFEQFF
NA NA TRBJ1-3 TRBV5-6 TGTGCCAGCAGCTTGTGGGGGGAAGACACCATATATTTT CASSLWGEDTIYF